Following are 30 T cell receptor beta chains from one sample sequenced in a study of blood T cell repertoires in COVID-19. The protocol was immunoSEQ multiplex PCR, while the TCRdb copy is restricted to in-frame clones and leaves out a portion. The table has about 89,000 clones, 70% to 90% seen once; the top ten hold about 0.51%. Material for sequencing was peripheral blood. The origin of the receptors is a man in his sixties with acute or convalescent COVID-19.

This sequence joins TRBV6-1 and TRBJ2-1; no clear D. The length of the CDR3 is 12 residues. V lost 2 bases and J 8 bases, leaving 7 bases between the germline ends. In germline, CDR1 is MNHNS, CDR2 SASEGT. The CDR3 sequence is CASSELHYEQFF. In DNA form, the CDR3 reads TGTGCCAGCAGTGAATTGCACTATGAGCAGTTCTTC.

The chain employs TRBV5-1 and TRBJ2-7, with D perhaps matching TRBD1 (6 bases). V lost 0 bases and J 3 bases, leaving 7 bases between the germline ends. CDR1 SGHRS and CDR2 YFSETQ come from the germline V gene. This CDR3 is 13 amino acids long. The chain's CDR3 is CASSLGDNYEQYF. CDR3 nucleotide sequence: TGCGCCAGCAGCTTGGGGGACAACTACGAGCAGTACTTC.

This clone appeared once. The gene calls are TRBV6-1 and TRBJ2-7, with 8 bases aligning to TRBD1. Germline V gives CDR1 MNHNS, CDR2 SASEGT. CDR3 length: 16 amino acids. J gave up 2 bases and V 0 bases, and 6 bases lay outside the gene matches. The CDR3 DNA is TGTGCCAGCAGTGAAGCGCTCAGGGGGCGGCCCTACGAGCAGTACTTC. Its protein product is CASSEALRGRPYEQYF.

The chain is built from TRBV5-6 and TRBJ2-3; D is possibly TRBD2 (5 bases). The CDR3 sequence is 14 residues long. V lost 2 bases, J lost 2 bases, and 9 bases lay in between. The germline V gene encodes CDR1 SGHDT and CDR2 YYEEEE. The CDR3: CASSFRTYTDTQYF. CDR3 sequence (DNA): TGTGCCAGCAGCTTCCGGACTTACACAGATACGCAGTATTTT.

V and J are TRBV27 and TRBJ2-1; TRBD1 matches at 8 bases. Germline loops: CDR1 MNHEY, CDR2 SMNVEV (reference sequence). V dropped 6 bases and J dropped 9; count of bases not matched to a gene: 10. The CDR3 runs 14 residues. The DNA of the CDR3 is TGTGCCAGCAGCTTAGGGACAGGATTCGGTGAGCAGTTCTTC. This encodes CASSLGTGFGEQFF.

This clone was seen only a few times. J is TRBJ2-5 and V is TRBV28, with 7 bases matching TRBD1. The germline CDR1 and CDR2 sequences are MDHEN and SYDVKM. The length of the CDR3 is 16 residues. With 10 bases clipped from V and 1 base from J, the junction kept 15 bases outside the gene matches. CDR3 in amino acids: CATALGQADVQETQYF. The DNA of the CDR3 is TGTGCCACCGCCCTCGGACAGGCGGACGTCCAAGAGACCCAGTACTTC.

The V gene is TRBV29-1, the J gene TRBJ1-1; possible D gene TRBD1, 6 bases. Trimming pared 7 bases from V and 4 bases from J, leaving 19 bases between. Germline V gives CDR1 SQVTM, CDR2 ANQGSEA. The CDR3 spans 14 residues. CDR3: CSANRDWGITEAFF. DNA of the CDR3: TGCAGCGCAAACAGGGATTGGGGTATCACTGAAGCTTTCTTT.

This clone was observed a single time. This sequence joins TRBV7-9 and TRBJ2-5; D is perhaps TRBD2 (6 bases). The CDR3 covers 15 residues. Between the trimmed V and J ends, which lost 5 bases and 2 bases, there was a span of 15 bases. Germline CDR1 SEHNR, CDR2 FQNEAQ (reference sequence). In DNA, the CDR3 is TGTGCCAGCAGCCAGGCGGGGCTACCGCAAGAGACCCAGTACTTC. Protein sequence: CASSQAGLPQETQYF.

The chain has TRBV7-9 and TRBJ1-2; 7 nucleotides line up with TRBD1. The CDR3 sequence is 15 residues long. Trimming cost V 6 bases and J 8 bases; bases outside gene matches: 15. CDR1 SEHNR and CDR2 FQNEAQ come from the germline V gene (reference sequence). The CDR3 nucleotides are TGTGCCAGCAGTTTGGGGTCCGGGACAGTGGGCGGCTACACCTTC. Protein sequence: CASSLGSGTVGGYTF.

This chain uses TRBV2 with TRBJ2-5; tentatively, D is TRBD2 (6 bases). Trimming took off 7 bases at V and 1 base at J, with 13 bases between the two ends. The CDR3 length is 14 residues. The germline V gene encodes CDR1 SNHLY and CDR2 FYNNEI. The CDR3 nucleotides are TGTGCCAGCATCCGGCAGGGACTCCAAGAGACCCAGTACTTC. Encoded protein: CASIRQGLQETQYF.

V is TRBV4-1 and J is TRBJ2-2, with a tentative D call TRBD2 (5 bases). The CDR3 contains 14 residues. The V end lost 0 bases, the J end lost 7 bases, and 9 bases lay between the germline ends. Germline loops: CDR1 MGHRA, CDR2 YSYEKL. The CDR3 protein is CASSQDRRVGELFF. CDR3 bases: TGCGCCAGCAGCCAAGATAGGCGGGTCGGGGAGCTGTTTTTT.

The chain has TRBV15 and TRBJ2-2, with 7 bases aligning to TRBD1. The CDR3 is 15 amino acids. The germline V gene has CDR1 LNHNV and CDR2 YYDKDF (reference sequence). J was trimmed by 1 base and V by 5 bases; bases with no gene match: 4. The CDR3 coding sequence is TGTGCCACCAGCTATGACAGGGTGAACACCGGGGAGCTGTTTTTT. It codes for CATSYDRVNTGELFF.

J is TRBJ2-7 and V is TRBV10-2, with TRBD2 matching over 8 bases. This CDR3 spans 14 amino acids. The V segment lost 6 bases and the J segment 4 bases; nucleotides outside the gene matches: 8. CDR1 and CDR2 (germline): WSHSY, SAAADI. The CDR3 is CASRESGRGYEQYF. The CDR3 nucleotides read TGCGCCAGCAGGGAAAGCGGGAGAGGGTACGAGCAGTACTTC.

The CDR3 sequence: CASSLTGTYEQYF. Written as DNA, the CDR3 is TGTGCCAGCAGCTTAACCGGGACCTACGAGCAGTACTTC. The chain recombines TRBV27 with TRBJ2-7; weak D call: TRBD2 (5 bases). This CDR3 comprises 13 residues. Between the trimmed V and J ends, which lost 6 bases and 2 bases, there was a span of 11 bases. Looked up from germline, CDR1 is MNHEY and CDR2 is SMNVEV (reference sequence).

The chain links TRBV5-1 to TRBJ2-5; unclear D gene. Trimming cost V 0 bases and J 1 base, with 4 bases left between them. Germline loops: CDR1 SGHRS, CDR2 YFSETQ. The CDR3 is 13 amino acids. The DNA for the CDR3 is TGCGCCAGCAGCTTGGAAGCCCAAGAGACCCAGTACTTC. Translating it yields CASSLEAQETQYF.

The chain recombines TRBV19 with TRBJ2-7, with 7 nucleotides matching TRBD2. Germline CDR1 is LNHDA and CDR2 is SQIVND (reference sequence). The CDR3 covers 12 residues. V gave up 6 bases and J gave up 7 bases; unmatched junction bases: 6. CDR3 bases: TGTGCCAGTAGGGGCTTGGGAGGGGAGCAGTACTTC. It encodes CASRGLGGEQYF.

The J gene is TRBJ1-2, the V gene TRBV5-6; D gene uncertain. Trimming pared 0 bases from V and 2 bases from J, leaving 11 bases between. The CDR3 totals 15 residues. In germline, CDR1 is SGHDT, CDR2 YYEEEE. Here the CDR3 DNA reads TGTGCCAGCAGCTTGGGAGGGTGGGAGAACTATGGCTACACCTTC. This encodes CASSLGGWENYGYTF.

J is TRBJ2-1 and V is TRBV6-4; D remains unclear. The CDR3 runs 13 residues. Germline V gene sequence: CDR1 MRHNA, CDR2 SNTAGT. The V gene lost 5 bases and the J gene lost 0 bases, with 5 bases spanning the gap. Written as DNA, the CDR3 is TGTGCCAGCAGTCTGGCCTCCTACAATGAGCAGTTCTTC. This codes for CASSLASYNEQFF.

V gene TRBV5-6 combines with J gene TRBJ2-1; no definite D call. The CDR3 covers 11 residues. The V gene's germline CDR1 is SGHDT and CDR2 YYEEEE. The V and J ends lost 0 bases and 13 bases respectively, with 8 bases between them. CDR3 region: CASSLGLLQFF. CDR3 DNA sequence: TGTGCCAGCAGCTTGGGACTCCTCCAGTTCTTC.

The chain is built from TRBV24-1 and TRBJ2-2, with 8 positions matching TRBD2. This CDR3 has 17 amino acids. Germline values: CDR1 KGHDR, CDR2 SFDVKD. J gave up 4 bases and V 1 base, and 7 bases lay outside the gene matches. CDR3 sequence: CATSDFPASGFTGELFF. In DNA form, the CDR3 reads TGTGCCACCAGTGATTTTCCGGCTAGCGGGTTCACCGGGGAGCTGTTTTTT.

This chain uses TRBV5-1 with TRBJ1-1; no clear D. The CDR3 extends over 14 amino acids. CDR1 is SGHRS, CDR2 YFSETQ, per germline. Trimming stripped 3 bases from V and 1 base from J, with 10 bases between. The CDR3 is CASSSSTGNTEAFF. For the CDR3, the DNA is TGCGCCAGCAGCTCCTCGACGGGGAACACTGAAGCTTTCTTT.

The genes are TRBV7-5 and TRBJ1-5; no check of the table's D call, TRBD1, against the DNA was made. TRBV7-5 corresponds to a pseudogene. CDR3 length equals 19 residues. This CDR3 is CVRSSIRDRVCESNQPQHF. The CDR3 coding sequence is TGTGTCAGAAGCTCTATCCGGGACAGGGTGTGTGAGAGCAATCAGCCCCAGCATTTT.

This rearrangement joins TRBV19 to TRBJ2-5, with 10 bases matching TRBD1. The CDR3 has 16 amino acids. V shed 4 bases, J shed 4 bases, and the junction held 9 bases outside the gene matches. From germline, CDR1 is LNHDA and CDR2 SQIVND (reference sequence). The chain's CDR3 is CASSTRQGALVETQYF. The DNA of the CDR3 is TGTGCCAGTAGTACCAGACAGGGGGCGTTGGTAGAGACCCAGTACTTC. Combining the CDR3 with reference TRBV19 and TRBJ2-5 gives the whole variable domain DGGITQSPKYLFRKEGQNVTLSCEQNLNHDAMYWYRQDPGQGLRLIYYSQIVNDFQKGDIAEGYSVSREKKESFPLTVTSAQKNPTAFYLCASSTRQGALVETQYFGPGTRLLVL.

The gene calls are TRBV3-1 (or the pseudogene TRBV3-2) and TRBJ1-2; 10 bases fit TRBD1. The length of the CDR3 is 13 residues. From germline, CDR1 is LGHDT and CDR2 YNNKEL (reference sequence). Trimming took 3 bases from V and 8 from J; bases not matched to a gene: 3. Here the CDR3 reads CASSQGQGLGYTF. The CDR3 nucleotides read TGTGCCAGCAGCCAGGGACAGGGGTTAGGCTACACCTTC.

The chain couples TRBV25-1 to TRBJ2-5, with D maybe TRBD2 (6 bases). Germline V gives CDR1 MGHDK, CDR2 SYGVNS. CDR3 length equals 14 residues. V was clipped by 3 bases and J by 4 bases, with 12 bases between them. CDR3 DNA sequence: TGTGCCAGCAGTGAGCCCGGAGGGGCAGAGACCCAGTACTTC. Its protein is CASSEPGGAETQYF.

The chain employs TRBV28 and TRBJ1-2; 11 nucleotides match TRBD1. V lost 3 bases, J lost 5 bases, and 2 bases stayed unmatched. Germline assignment: CDR1 MDHEN and CDR2 SYDVKM. The CDR3 is 14 amino acids. The CDR3 DNA reads TGTGCCAGCAGTTTTGGGACAGGGGGGTATGGCTACACCTTC. It codes for CASSFGTGGYGYTF.

The gene calls are TRBV27 and TRBJ1-2, with 9 bases fitting TRBD1. The CDR3 contains 14 residues. The V segment lost 6 bases and the J segment 2 bases; nucleotides outside the gene matches: 4. Germline CDR1 is MNHEY and CDR2 is SMNVEV (reference sequence). DNA of the CDR3: TGTGCCAGCAGCATGACAGGGGGGAACTATGGCTACACCTTC. The encoded protein is CASSMTGGNYGYTF.

The table lists this clone with a count of one. V is TRBV6-5 and J is TRBJ1-1, with 11 bases lining up with TRBD1. Unmatched junction bases numbered 6, after V lost 6 bases and J lost 3 bases. The CDR3 has 15 amino acids. CDR1 MNHEY and CDR2 SVGAGI come from the germline V gene. Here the CDR3 DNA reads TGTGCCAGCAGGGGGACAGGGGGAAAGGACACTGAAGCTTTCTTT. It translates to CASRGTGGKDTEAFF.

This chain connects TRBV30 to TRBJ2-5; TRBD2 aligns across 10 bases. The CDR3 runs 15 residues. The J segment lost 5 bases and the V segment lost 8 bases, leaving 14 bases of the junction unmatched. Germline V gene data show CDR1 as GTSNPN and CDR2 as SVGIG (reference sequence). In nucleotides, the CDR3 is TGTGCCCGACTTGGAAAGCGGGGGGGCGGGGAGACCCAGTACTTC. Encoded protein: CARLGKRGGGETQYF. Full variable domain (missing parts from reference TRBV30 and TRBJ2-5): SQTIHQWPATLVQPVGSPLSLECTVEGTSNPNLYWYRQAAGRGLQLLFYSVGIGQISSEVPQNLSASRPQDRQFILSSKKLLLSDSGFYLCARLGKRGGGETQYFGPGTRLLVL.

The V and J genes are TRBV9 and TRBJ2-7; D is undetermined. V was clipped by 3 bases and J by 7 bases, with 17 bases between them. This CDR3 is 14 amino acids long. Germline lookup yields CDR1 SGDLS and CDR2 YYNGEE. Written as DNA, the CDR3 is TGTGCCAGCAGCGCGACACTCGCCAATAATGAGCAGTACTTC. It encodes CASSATLANNEQYF.